This T cell receptor beta chain was recovered during a study of CD8+CD57+ T cells in acquired aplastic anemia. Genomic DNA templated the TCR beta VDJ and CDR3 profiling. TCRdb reprocessed the reads with MiXCR, giving one entry per CDR3 protein. The sample records about 160,000 distinct CDR3 sequences, roughly half being singletons. The length of the CDR3 is 15 residues. Germline V gene sequence: CDR1 SSHAT, CDR2 FNYEAQ (reference sequence). V lost 5 bases to trimming and J lost 4 bases, with 14 bases between them. This clonotype was seen ten or more times. Patients who underwent sequencing had shown CD8+CD57+ cell expansion by flow cytometry.

This chain links TRBV7-7 with TRBJ2-2, with D possibly being TRBD1 (6 bases). The receptor comes from a human donor with aplastic anemia. The sample consisted of sorted CD4+, CD8+, or CD8+CD57+ T cells (not recorded which) from PBMCs. The CDR3 is CASSPGRGSTGELFF. CDR3 nucleotide sequence: TGTGCCAGCAGCCCCGGCAGGGGAAGCACCGGGGAGCTGTTTTTT.